The clone carrying this TCR beta chain was observed at least ten times. The antigen remains unidentified. This sample stems from a study of T cells in Graves' hyperthyroidism and ophthalmopathy. Study-wide context: Pretreatment peripheral blood was obtained at initial diagnosis.

RNA transcripts provided the source from which TCR beta CDR3 regions were amplified. RT-PCR in the first round (using the HTBI primer set) targeted the TCR CDR3. TCRdb itself ran the multiplex PCR reads through MiXCR, one entry per CDR3 protein. This table has 600,000 to 650,000 distinct CDR3 sequences, 15% to 20% appearing once. Stable Graves' hyperthyroidism denoted no ophthalmopathy progression over 18 months. Exclusion of a patient resulted from uncontrolled infection, other autoimmune disease, pregnancy or lactation. J was trimmed by 6 bases and V by 2 bases; bases with no gene match: 12. This CDR3 region has 16 residues. Germline CDR1 LGHNT, CDR2 FRNRAP. General study findings and limits: Expanded thyroid clonotypes (above 0.001) were mostly also found in blood.

This sequence was found in a woman in her 30s with Graves' hyperthyroidism. The sequenced sample was blood. V and J are TRBV12-5 and TRBJ1-1; 7 bases fit TRBD1. The CDR3 is CASGLFRTGFVAEAFF. The CDR3 bases are TGTGCTAGTGGTTTGTTCCGGACAGGATTTGTCGCTGAAGCTTTCTTT.